This entry lists 29 T cell receptor beta chains sequenced from one sample in a study of cytomegalovirus exposure and HLA in healthy donors. The primer mix had 60 Vbeta and 13 Jbeta primers. Sequencing used immunoSEQ multiplex PCR; TCRdb keeps in-frame clones, though not all of them. Counted here are roughly 97,000 clones, about 80% occurring once; the ten biggest clones make up about 1.7%. The sample was PBMCs. The receptors originated from a woman aged 40 to 55 in good health and CMV-seronegative.

CDR3 sequence (DNA): TGTGCCAGCAGTGCTGGAGGGCAGTCCTATGGCTACACCTTC. It specifies CASSAGGQSYGYTF. The V gene is TRBV6-5, the J gene TRBJ1-2; D is unresolved. From germline, CDR1 is MNHEY and CDR2 SVGAGI. The CDR3 has 14 amino acids. Trimming left V 5 bases short and J 4 bases short, with 14 bases between.

The rearrangement joins TRBV19 to TRBJ2-1; D is possibly TRBD2 (6 bases). The V end lost 6 bases, the J end lost 2 bases, and 14 bases lay between the germline ends. The germline V gene has CDR1 LNHDA and CDR2 SQIVND (reference sequence). This CDR3 comprises 15 residues. The DNA for the CDR3 is TGTGCCAGTAGCGCCGGGACTTCAACCTACAATGAGCAGTTCTTC. Translation: CASSAGTSTYNEQFF. Using reference TRBV19 and TRBJ2-1 for the parts outside the CDR3, the full variable domain is DGGITQSPKYLFRKEGQNVTLSCEQNLNHDAMYWYRQDPGQGLRLIYYSQIVNDFQKGDIAEGYSVSREKKESFPLTVTSAQKNPTAFYLCASSAGTSTYNEQFFGPGTRLTVL.

In this sample, this clone turned up a few times. V and J are TRBV9 and TRBJ1-5; 11 nucleotides agree with TRBD1. V shed 5 bases, J shed 5 bases, and the junction held 3 bases outside the gene matches. Looked up from germline, CDR1 is SGDLS and CDR2 is YYNGEE. The CDR3 is 14 residues long. The CDR3 is CASSQGQGDQPQHF. The DNA for the CDR3 is TGTGCCAGCAGTCAGGGACAGGGGGATCAGCCCCAGCATTTT. Variable domain in full (rest from reference TRBV9 and TRBJ1-5): DSGVTQTPKHLITATGQRVTLRCSPRSGDLSVYWYQQSLDQGLQFLIQYYNGEERAKGNILERFSAQQFPDLHSELNLSSLELGDSALYFCASSQGQGDQPQHFGDGTRLSIL.

The J gene is TRBJ2-1, the V gene TRBV29-1, with 11 bases fitting TRBD2. CDR3 length equals 14 residues. Germline lookup yields CDR1 SQVTM and CDR2 ANQGSEA. Trimming at V came to 5 bases and at J to 2 bases, leaving 2 bases not matched to a gene. The CDR3 DNA reads as TGCAGCGTTAAGGGACTAGCGGCCTACAATGAGCAGTTCTTC. This translates into CSVKGLAAYNEQFF.

This clone appeared a few times. V is TRBV29-1 and J is TRBJ1-2; D is possibly TRBD1 (6 bases). Trimming cost V 4 bases and J 4 bases, with 13 bases left between them. The CDR3 totals 13 residues. The germline V gene has CDR1 SQVTM and CDR2 ANQGSEA. CDR3 in amino acids: CSVVQGPGYGYTF. In DNA form, the CDR3 reads TGCAGCGTTGTTCAGGGGCCTGGCTATGGCTACACCTTC.

This sequence joins TRBV25-1 and TRBJ2-7, with D perhaps TRBD2 (5 bases). Germline CDR1 reads MGHDK; CDR2 reads SYGVNS. The CDR3 sequence is 17 residues long. Trimming left V 0 bases short and J 0 bases short, with 15 bases between. Here the CDR3 DNA reads TGTGCCAGCAGTGAATACGTGGGGAGTGGTGGCTCCTACGAGCAGTACTTC. Protein product: CASSEYVGSGGSYEQYF.

This chain joins TRBV9 and TRBJ2-1, with 12 bases fitting TRBD2. The CDR3 runs 22 residues. V lost 9 bases and J lost 0; bases outside the gene matches: 25. In germline, CDR1 is SGDLS, CDR2 YYNGEE. CDR3 sequence reads: CANEPGQTKPGLAGPSYNEQFF. The CDR3 DNA sequence: TGTGCCAACGAACCGGGACAGACTAAACCGGGACTAGCGGGTCCCTCCTACAATGAGCAGTTCTTC.

This clone was seen a few times. This rearrangement joins TRBV7-2 to TRBJ2-4; possibly TRBD1 for D (6 bases). The CDR3 length is 14 residues. Germline CDR1 is SGHTA and CDR2 is FQGNSA. V lost 1 base and J 7 bases, leaving 11 bases between the germline ends. CDR3 DNA: TGTGCCAGCAGCTTAGACTACCAGGGGAACATTCAGTACTTC. Protein sequence: CASSLDYQGNIQYF.

V and J are TRBV5-4 and TRBJ2-7; D call uncertain. This CDR3 contains 13 residues. V lost 4 bases, J lost 5 bases, and 13 bases lay in between. CDR1 SGHNT and CDR2 YYREEE come from the germline V gene (reference sequence). CDR3 region: CASSAPASDEQYF. The CDR3 nucleotides are TGTGCCAGCAGCGCGCCGGCGAGCGACGAGCAGTACTTC.

This clone appeared once. The sample has other DNA sequences that encode this CDR3 too. This chain connects TRBV11-2 to TRBJ1-5, with a tentative D call TRBD1 (6 bases). The germline CDR1 and CDR2 sequences are SGHAT and FQNNGV. This CDR3 is built from 13 residues. Trimming pared 2 bases from V and 4 bases from J, leaving 6 bases between. Here the CDR3 reads CASSLQGNQPQHF. CDR3 nucleotides: TGTGCCAGCAGCTTACAGGGGAATCAGCCCCAGCATTTT.

The V and J genes are TRBV13 and TRBJ1-1, with 7 bases aligning to TRBD1. The trim removed 3 bases at V and 0 bases at J, leaving 1 base unmatched. Germline loops: CDR1 PRHDT, CDR2 FYEKMQ (reference sequence). This CDR3 has 14 amino acids. CDR3 DNA: TGTGCCAGCAGCTTCCAGGGGGTGAACACTGAAGCTTTCTTT. Residues: CASSFQGVNTEAFF.

This clone showed up just a few times. The identical CDR3 is also encoded by other nucleotide sequences in the sample. This chain links TRBV28 with TRBJ2-7, with TRBD2 identical over 11 bases. J lost 2 bases, V lost 5 bases, and 5 bases had no gene match. Germline lookup yields CDR1 MDHEN and CDR2 SYDVKM. CDR3 size: 15 residues. CDR3 loop: CASSPGTSGTYEQYF. The CDR3 region has the DNA TGTGCCAGCAGTCCTGGGACTAGCGGAACCTACGAGCAGTACTTC. The variable domain in full, with the rest retrieved from reference TRBV28 and TRBJ2-7, is DVKVTQSSRYLVKRTGEKVFLECVQDMDHENMFWYRQDPGLGLRLIYFSYDVKMKEKGDIPEGYSVSREKKERFSLILESASTNQTSMYLCASSPGTSGTYEQYFGPGTRLTVT.

This clone was seen only a few times. CDR3 nucleotides: TGTGCCAGCAGGACCGGGACAGGGCTAATCAATGAGCAGTTCTTC. Protein product: CASRTGTGLINEQFF. The V call is TRBV27, the J call TRBJ2-1; 9 positions match TRBD1. The germline V gene has CDR1 MNHEY and CDR2 SMNVEV (reference sequence). V was pared by 6 bases and J by 6 bases, with 9 bases of the junction left unmatched. The length of the CDR3 is 15 residues.

This clone appeared a single time. This chain connects TRBV5-5 to TRBJ1-6; TRBD1 matches at 8 bases. The CDR3 is 16 residues long. With V trimmed by 2 bases and J by 5 bases, 6 bases remained unmatched. Germline CDR1 SGHKS, CDR2 YYEKEE (reference sequence). The CDR3, as DNA: TGTGCCAGCAGCTTTGGGGACAGGAATAATAATTCACCCCTCCACTTT. This translates into CASSFGDRNNNSPLHF. The whole variable domain, remainder taken from reference TRBV5-5 and TRBJ1-6, is DAGVTQSPTHLIKTRGQQVTLRCSPISGHKSVSWYQQVLGQGPQFIFQYYEKEERGRGNFPDRFSARQFPNYSSELNVNALLLGDSALYLCASSFGDRNNNSPLHFGNGTRLTVT.

J is TRBJ2-1 and V is TRBV7-6; 12 bases match TRBD1. Germline trimming cut 6 bases from V and 9 bases from J; bases unmatched to any gene: 9. CDR3 length: 15 amino acids. CDR1 and CDR2 (germline): SGHVS, FNYEAQ. CDR3 sequence reads: CASSPGGQGAAEQFF. The CDR3 nucleotides read TGTGCCAGCAGTCCAGGGGGACAGGGGGCCGCTGAGCAGTTCTTC.

V is TRBV7-2 and J is TRBJ1-1, with a possible D match to TRBD1 (5 bases). The CDR3 sequence is 19 residues long. Germline CDR1 SGHTA, CDR2 FQGNSA. V lost 4 bases and J lost 0, with 24 bases in between. The CDR3 coding sequence is TGTGCCAGCAGCTCCTTGGGGGGATTCGAAGATTCCATGAACACTGAAGCTTTCTTT. Its protein is CASSSLGGFEDSMNTEAFF.

This chain uses TRBV4-1 with TRBJ2-2; the match to TRBD1 covers 7 bases. The CDR3 has 15 residues. The germline gives CDR1 MGHRA, CDR2 YSYEKL. V was clipped by 0 bases and J by 13 bases; unmatched bases: 11. CDR3 bases: TGCGCCAGCAGCCAAGATCCGGGACAGTTTGGTGGGCTGTTTTTT. This encodes CASSQDPGQFGGLFF.

This CDR3 reads CASSLVQAGPTQYF. The CDR3 DNA reads as TGTGCCAGCAGCTTAGTACAGGCGGGACCTACGCAGTATTTT. The chain joins TRBV7-6 to TRBJ2-3; D may be TRBD2 (6 bases). V was pared by 1 base and J by 8 bases, with 13 bases between. The CDR3 length is 14 residues. Germline V gene sequence: CDR1 SGHVS, CDR2 FNYEAQ.

This chain uses TRBV5-1 with TRBJ1-1; possibly TRBD1 for D (6 bases). The CDR3 loop spans 13 amino acids. Trimming cost V 4 bases and J 3 bases, with 10 bases left between them. In germline, CDR1 is SGHRS, CDR2 YFSETQ. The DNA for the CDR3 is TGCGCCAGCAGCCCGGGGGGCCACACTGAAGCTTTCTTT. Its translation: CASSPGGHTEAFF.

This clone was recorded a few times. The rearrangement uses TRBV5-1 and TRBJ2-1, with a tentative D call TRBD1 (6 bases). Germline lookup yields CDR1 SGHRS and CDR2 YFSETQ. The length of the CDR3 is 12 residues. V gave up 2 bases and J gave up 8 bases, with 8 bases separating them. The CDR3 DNA follows: TGCGCCAGCAGCTTCGCAGGGGATGAGCAGTTCTTC. It codes for CASSFAGDEQFF.

The chain recombines TRBV7-2 with TRBJ2-3, with TRBD2 matching 7 bases. The germline V gene has CDR1 SGHTA and CDR2 FQGNSA. The V segment lost 4 bases and the J segment 2 bases; nucleotides outside the gene matches: 9. This CDR3 region has 16 residues. The CDR3 nucleotides are TGTGCCAGCAGCTCCGTCGGGGGGATTAACACAGATACGCAGTATTTT. This encodes CASSSVGGINTDTQYF.

In this sample, this clone turned up once. This chain connects TRBV19 to TRBJ1-5; D unclear. The CDR3 covers 12 residues. Germline CDR1 and CDR2: LNHDA and SQIVND (reference sequence). V lost 5 bases to trimming and J lost 7 bases, with 9 bases between them. The DNA of the CDR3 is TGTGCCAGTAGTGGTGGAGGGCAGCCCCAGCATTTT. It translates to CASSGGGQPQHF.

The chain uses TRBV15 and TRBJ1-5; D is possibly TRBD1 (5 bases). The CDR3 is 14 residues long. Trimming removed 5 bases from V and 8 bases from J, with 16 bases in between. The germline V gene has CDR1 LNHNV and CDR2 YYDKDF (reference sequence). The CDR3 sequence is CATSQRQGGEPQHF. DNA for the CDR3: TGTGCCACCAGCCAGAGGCAGGGAGGGGAGCCCCAGCATTTT. The variable domain in full, completed from reference TRBV15 and TRBJ1-5, reads DAMVIQNPRYQVTQFGKPVTLSCSQTLNHNVMYWYQQKSSQAPKLLFHYYDKDFNNEADTPDNFQSRRPNTSFCFLDIRSPGLGDTAMYLCATSQRQGGEPQHFGDGTRLSIL.

The count of this clone is one. The rearrangement joins TRBV11-2 to TRBJ2-7; the D is unclear. The V gene lost 4 bases and the J gene lost 2 bases, with 12 bases spanning the gap. Germline V gene sequence: CDR1 SGHAT, CDR2 FQNNGV. The CDR3 consists of 14 residues. CDR3 sequence reads: CASSSPGRPYEQYF. The CDR3 coding sequence is TGTGCCAGCAGCTCACCGGGTAGGCCCTACGAGCAGTACTTC.

This sequence joins TRBV2 and TRBJ2-1, with 8 bases fitting TRBD2. Germline CDR1 SNHLY, CDR2 FYNNEI. The ends lost 9 bases at V and 5 bases at J; junction bases unmatched: 6. The CDR3 covers 13 residues. The CDR3 reads CARGLESHNEQFF. CDR3 DNA: TGTGCCAGGGGACTAGAATCCCACAATGAGCAGTTCTTC.

V usage is TRBV14 and J usage is TRBJ1-1; TRBD1 matches at 7 bases. The ends lost 4 bases at V and 6 bases at J; junction bases unmatched: 8. From germline, CDR1 is SGHDN and CDR2 FVKESK. The CDR3 runs to 14 residues. CDR3 bases: TGTGCCAGCAGCCGATACAGGGGACGATCTGAAGCTTTCTTT. Protein product: CASSRYRGRSEAFF.

The V gene is TRBV7-8, the J gene TRBJ2-5, with 11 bases matching TRBD2. V dropped 1 base and J dropped 3; count of bases not matched to a gene: 4. Germline loops: CDR1 SGHVS, CDR2 FQNEAQ. CDR3 length equals 16 residues. This CDR3 reads CASSLVGTSGKETQYF. CDR3 DNA: TGTGCCAGCAGCTTAGTTGGGACTAGCGGTAAAGAGACCCAGTACTTC. The full variable domain, its missing parts supplied by reference TRBV7-8 and TRBJ2-5, is GAGVSQSPRYKVAKRGQDVALRCDPISGHVSLFWYQQALGQGPEFLTYFQNEAQLDKSGLPSDRFFAERPEGSVSTLKIQRTQQEDSAVYLCASSLVGTSGKETQYFGPGTRLLVL.

The chain carries TRBV19 and TRBJ2-7; TRBD1 matches 7 bases. Germline V gene lookup returns CDR1 LNHDA and CDR2 SQIVND (reference sequence). With 7 bases clipped from V and 5 bases from J, the junction kept 8 bases outside the gene matches. The CDR3 consists of 13 residues. The CDR3, as DNA: TGTGCCAGTAACTTCAACAGGGGTCACGAGCAGTACTTC. It yields the protein CASNFNRGHEQYF.

This sequence joins TRBV28 and TRBJ2-1; 13 bases line up with TRBD2. The ends lost 4 bases at V and 5 bases at J; junction bases unmatched: 2. Germline lookup yields CDR1 MDHEN and CDR2 SYDVKM. The CDR3 is 15 residues long. CDR3: CASSYGLAGDNEQFF. As DNA, the CDR3 is TGTGCCAGCAGTTACGGACTAGCGGGAGACAATGAGCAGTTCTTC.